This T cell receptor beta chain derives from a study of blood T cell repertoires in COVID-19. There are 15 residues in the CDR3. The V and J ends lost 3 bases and 7 bases, in that order; junction bases with no gene match: 4. The germline CDR1 and CDR2 sequences are SEHNR and FQNEAQ (reference sequence). Here immunoSEQ multiplex PCR was the method, and the copy in TCRdb shows in-frame clones only, minus some. The sample has some 200,000 clones, approximately 89% seen once. A single count supports this clone. The TCR was taken from a man in his forties with active or convalescent COVID-19. The sequencing input was peripheral blood. The V gene is TRBV7-9, the J gene TRBJ1-4, with 11 bases lining up with TRBD1. The chain's CDR3 is CASSFGTGGVEKLFF. Here the CDR3 DNA reads TGTGCCAGCAGCTTTGGGACAGGGGGAGTTGAAAAACTGTTTTTT.